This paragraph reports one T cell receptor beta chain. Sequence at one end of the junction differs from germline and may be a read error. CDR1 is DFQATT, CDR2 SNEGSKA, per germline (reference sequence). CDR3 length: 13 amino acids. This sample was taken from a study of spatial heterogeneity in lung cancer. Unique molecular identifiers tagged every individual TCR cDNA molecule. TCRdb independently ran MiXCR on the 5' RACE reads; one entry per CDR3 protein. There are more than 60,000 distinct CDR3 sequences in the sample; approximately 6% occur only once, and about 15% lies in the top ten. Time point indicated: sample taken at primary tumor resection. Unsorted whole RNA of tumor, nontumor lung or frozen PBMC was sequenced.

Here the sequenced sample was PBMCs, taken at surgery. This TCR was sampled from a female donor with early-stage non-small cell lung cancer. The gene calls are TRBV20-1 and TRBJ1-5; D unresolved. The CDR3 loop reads CSAGLGINQPQHF. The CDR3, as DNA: TGCAGTGCTGGGCTAGGGATCAATCAGCCCCAGCATTTC.